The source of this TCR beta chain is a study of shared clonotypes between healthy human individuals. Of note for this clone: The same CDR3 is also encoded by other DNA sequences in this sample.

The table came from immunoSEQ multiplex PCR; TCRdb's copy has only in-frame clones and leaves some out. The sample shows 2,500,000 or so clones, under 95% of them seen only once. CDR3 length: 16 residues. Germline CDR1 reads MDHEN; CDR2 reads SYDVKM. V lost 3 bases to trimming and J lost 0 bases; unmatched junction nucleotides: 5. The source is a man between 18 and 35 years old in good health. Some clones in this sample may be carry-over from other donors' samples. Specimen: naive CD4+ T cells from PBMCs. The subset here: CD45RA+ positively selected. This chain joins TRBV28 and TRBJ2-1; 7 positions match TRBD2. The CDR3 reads CASSFSGRGSYNEQFF. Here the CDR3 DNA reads TGTGCCAGCAGTTTCTCGGGGAGGGGCTCCTACAATGAGCAGTTCTTC.